The 22 T cell receptor beta chains below come from one sample, sequenced in a study of cytomegalovirus exposure and HLA in healthy donors. Assay used: immunoSEQ multiplex PCR; TCRdb lists only in-frame clones, some missing. The data contain more than 85,000 clones, about 88% of them singletons. Input material: PBMCs. The origin of the receptors is a woman younger than 30 in good health and CMV-seropositive.

CDR3 bases: TGCGCCAGCAGCTACCGTGGGACAGGGAACAATGAGCAGTTCTTC. It encodes CASSYRGTGNNEQFF. V is TRBV5-1 and J is TRBJ2-1, with 9 bases matching TRBD1. This CDR3 is built from 15 residues. V trimming: 3 bases; J trimming: 5 bases; junction bases outside the gene matches: 6. The germline gives CDR1 SGHRS, CDR2 YFSETQ.

The CDR3 region is CATLGGQVGETQYF. The CDR3, as DNA: TGCGCCACCCTAGGGGGACAAGTAGGGGAGACCCAGTACTTC. The rearrangement links TRBV10-2 to TRBJ2-5, with D maybe TRBD1 (6 bases). Germline CDR1 is WSHSY and CDR2 is SAAADI. Trimming stripped 10 bases from V and 5 bases from J, with 20 bases between. The CDR3 loop spans 14 amino acids.

The chain joins TRBV5-1 to TRBJ1-5; 8 bases match TRBD1. The CDR3 runs 15 residues. CDR1 is SGHRS and CDR2 is YFSETQ in the germline V gene. Trimming removed 2 bases from V and 4 bases from J; junction bases left unmatched: 5. The CDR3 loop is CASSFDWTGNQPQHF. CDR3 coding DNA: TGCGCCAGCAGCTTCGATTGGACAGGGAATCAGCCCCAGCATTTT.

The chain carries TRBV28 and TRBJ2-3, with 7 bases aligning to TRBD1. The germline gives CDR1 MDHEN, CDR2 SYDVKM. V shed 5 bases and J 3 bases; nucleotides not matched to a gene: 5. The length of the CDR3 is 14 residues. CDR3: CASSHRQGTDTQYF. The CDR3 coding sequence is TGTGCCAGCAGTCACCGACAGGGAACAGATACGCAGTATTTT.

This rearrangement joins TRBV2 to TRBJ2-7; D ambiguous. CDR1 SNHLY and CDR2 FYNNEI come from the germline V gene. This CDR3 is built from 14 residues. V lost 1 base and J 2 bases, leaving 9 bases between the germline ends. CDR3 sequence reads: CASSEVGQPYEQYF. In nucleotides, the CDR3 is TGTGCCAGCAGTGAAGTTGGGCAGCCCTACGAGCAGTACTTC.

Turning to this clone: This sample includes further DNA sequences coding for the same CDR3. The chain carries TRBV28 and TRBJ1-2; D remains ambiguous. The CDR3 is 13 residues long. The V gene's germline CDR1 is MDHEN and CDR2 SYDVKM. The V end was cut by 3 bases, the J end by 2 bases, with 7 bases between. The CDR3 DNA follows: TGTGCCAGCAGTTTTGGGCAGAACTATGGCTACACCTTC. Amino acids: CASSFGQNYGYTF.

The chain couples TRBV7-3 to TRBJ2-7, with D tentatively TRBD2 (6 bases). V was pared by 5 bases and J by 8 bases, with 16 bases between. Germline V gives CDR1 SGHTA, CDR2 FQGTGA. This CDR3 region has 13 residues. The CDR3 sequence: CASSLVTGGKQYF. The CDR3 nucleotides are TGTGCCAGCAGCCTCGTGACCGGGGGTAAGCAGTACTTC.

The J gene is TRBJ1-3, the V gene TRBV5-6; D unclear. The CDR3 consists of 14 residues. Trimming removed 2 bases from V and 7 bases from J, with 13 bases in between. CDR1 and CDR2 from the germline V gene are SGHDT and YYEEEE. This chain's CDR3 is CASSFLTVANTIYF. The CDR3 DNA reads TGTGCCAGCAGCTTTTTGACGGTAGCTAACACCATATATTTT.

This clone was seen a single time. The J gene is TRBJ2-6, the V gene TRBV10-3; D ambiguous. With 4 bases removed from V and 0 bases from J, the gap between germline ends came to 7 bases. The CDR3 is 15 residues long. CDR1 and CDR2 (germline): ENHRY, SYGVKD. As DNA, the CDR3 is TGTGCCATCAGTGGGGCTATCTCTGGGGCCAACGTCCTGACTTTC. Translated: CAISGAISGANVLTF.

The chain links TRBV5-1 to TRBJ2-3, with 7 bases lining up with TRBD1. In germline, CDR1 is SGHRS, CDR2 YFSETQ. V gave up 3 bases and J gave up 5 bases; unmatched junction bases: 6. The CDR3 is 14 amino acids. The CDR3 loop is CASSSASGGDTQYF. DNA for the CDR3: TGCGCCAGCAGCTCGGCGTCAGGGGGAGATACGCAGTATTTT.

The chain carries TRBV5-1 and TRBJ2-1, with 8 bases aligning to TRBD2. The V segment lost 5 bases and the J segment 6 bases; nucleotides outside the gene matches: 13. The CDR3 has 16 residues. Germline V lookup: CDR1 SGHRS, CDR2 YFSETQ. DNA for the CDR3: TGCGCCAGCAGACTCAATATGGGTAGCGGGATCAATGAGCAGTTCTTC. It codes for CASRLNMGSGINEQFF.

This clone was detected a few times. The CDR3 sequence: CASGGTSGSTGANVLTF. In DNA form, the CDR3 reads TGTGCCAGTGGAGGGACTAGCGGGAGTACTGGGGCCAACGTCCTGACTTTC. The chain employs TRBV19 and TRBJ2-6; 14 bases fit TRBD2. This CDR3 is built from 17 residues. Per the germline V gene, CDR1 is LNHDA and CDR2 is SQIVND (reference sequence). Trimming cost V 8 bases and J 2 bases; bases outside gene matches: 5.

The V gene is TRBV14, the J gene TRBJ1-1; 7 nucleotides line up with TRBD1. The CDR3 runs to 15 residues. V shed 3 bases and J 7 bases; nucleotides not matched to a gene: 11. The germline V gene has CDR1 SGHDN and CDR2 FVKESK. The CDR3 bases are TGTGCCAGCAGCCAGTCGGCCGGGACAGCCATTGAAGCTTTCTTT. Amino acids: CASSQSAGTAIEAFF.

This clone has just one count. The chain couples TRBV6-4 to TRBJ1-1; the D gene is possibly TRBD1 (6 bases). CDR1 and CDR2 (germline): MRHNA, SNTAGT. Trimming removed 3 bases at V and 1 base at J, with 6 bases between. The CDR3 runs to 13 residues. The CDR3: CASSEGANTEAFF. The CDR3 DNA is TGTGCCAGCAGTGAGGGGGCGAACACTGAAGCTTTCTTT.

The V call is TRBV7-9, the J call TRBJ1-1; no definite D call. Looked up from germline, CDR1 is SEHNR and CDR2 is FQNEAQ (reference sequence). The V gene lost 5 bases and the J gene lost 2 bases, with 12 bases spanning the gap. CDR3 length: 14 amino acids. CDR3 nucleotides: TGTGCCAGCAGCCCTCCCCGGGGAAACACTGAAGCTTTCTTT. Its protein is CASSPPRGNTEAFF. The whole variable domain, remainder taken from reference TRBV7-9 and TRBJ1-1, is DTGVSQNPRHKITKRGQNVTFRCDPISEHNRLYWYRQTLGQGPEFLTYFQNEAQLEKSRLLSDRFSAERPKGSFSTLEIQRTEQGDSAMYLCASSPPRGNTEAFFGQGTRLTVV.

The V gene is TRBV7-2, the J gene TRBJ1-1; TRBD1 aligns across 7 bases. Germline V gene lookup returns CDR1 SGHTA and CDR2 FQGNSA. J lost 5 bases, V lost 5 bases, and 8 bases had no gene match. This CDR3 contains 14 residues. For the CDR3, the DNA is TGTGCCAGCAGCACCCGGGACAGCGGGACTGAAGCTTTCTTT. It yields the protein CASSTRDSGTEAFF.

This clone was seen many times. The V call is TRBV2, the J call TRBJ1-2, with D perhaps TRBD1 (5 bases). The CDR3 has 13 residues. Trimming left V 4 bases short and J 6 bases short, with 12 bases between. Germline-derived CDR1 and CDR2 are SNHLY and FYNNEI. CDR3 bases: TGTGCCAGCAGTGCGGGGGATCGGCATGGCTACACCTTC. This encodes CASSAGDRHGYTF.

This chain uses TRBV11-2 with TRBJ2-1; D ambiguous. The germline V gene encodes CDR1 SGHAT and CDR2 FQNNGV. CDR3 length equals 14 residues. V lost 0 bases to trimming and J lost 9 bases, with 12 bases between them. CDR3 DNA sequence: TGTGCCAGCAGCTTAGAAGCTACTCGCGTTGAGCAGTTCTTC. The encoded protein is CASSLEATRVEQFF.

This chain connects TRBV6-6 to TRBJ1-1, with a tentative D call TRBD1 (5 bases). CDR3 length equals 14 residues. Germline V lookup: CDR1 MNHNY, CDR2 SVGAGI (reference sequence). Trimming pared 0 bases from V and 4 bases from J, leaving 9 bases between. The chain's CDR3 is CASSYSTETTEAFF. The CDR3 region has the DNA TGTGCCAGCAGTTACTCGACAGAAACCACTGAAGCTTTCTTT.

This clone is a singleton in its sample. The V call is TRBV4-2, the J call TRBJ1-4; possible D gene TRBD1, 5 bases. Trimming cost V 4 bases and J 4 bases, with 19 bases left between them. The CDR3 loop spans 17 amino acids. Germline CDR1 LGHNA, CDR2 YNFKEQ. Here the CDR3 reads CASSPRGRGHGNEKLFF. The CDR3 nucleotides are TGTGCCAGCAGCCCCCGAGGGAGGGGCCATGGTAATGAAAAACTGTTTTTT.

This clone was counted once. The rearrangement joins TRBV5-6 to TRBJ2-3; D possibly corresponds to TRBD1 (5 bases). The CDR3 runs to 15 residues. The V end was cut by 7 bases, the J end by 6 bases, with 21 bases between. The germline V gene encodes CDR1 SGHDT and CDR2 YYEEEE. The CDR3 loop reads CASLRMTEKLDTQYF. The CDR3 coding sequence is TGTGCCAGCTTAAGGATGACAGAAAAGTTGGATACGCAGTATTTT. Looking up the rest from reference TRBV5-6 and TRBJ2-3 gives the full variable domain: DAGVTQSPTHLIKTRGQQVTLRCSPKSGHDTVSWYQQALGQGPQFIFQYYEEEERQRGNFPDRFSGHQFPNYSSELNVNALLLGDSALYLCASLRMTEKLDTQYFGPGTRLTVL.

CDR3 loop: CASSPQTGNYEQYF. The DNA for the CDR3 is TGTGCCAGCAGCCCCCAGACAGGGAACTACGAGCAGTACTTC. The chain is built from TRBV6-1 and TRBJ2-7; 7 positions match TRBD1. The V gene's germline CDR1 is MNHNS and CDR2 SASEGT. The V and J ends lost 6 bases and 3 bases, in that order; junction bases with no gene match: 8. This CDR3 spans 14 amino acids.